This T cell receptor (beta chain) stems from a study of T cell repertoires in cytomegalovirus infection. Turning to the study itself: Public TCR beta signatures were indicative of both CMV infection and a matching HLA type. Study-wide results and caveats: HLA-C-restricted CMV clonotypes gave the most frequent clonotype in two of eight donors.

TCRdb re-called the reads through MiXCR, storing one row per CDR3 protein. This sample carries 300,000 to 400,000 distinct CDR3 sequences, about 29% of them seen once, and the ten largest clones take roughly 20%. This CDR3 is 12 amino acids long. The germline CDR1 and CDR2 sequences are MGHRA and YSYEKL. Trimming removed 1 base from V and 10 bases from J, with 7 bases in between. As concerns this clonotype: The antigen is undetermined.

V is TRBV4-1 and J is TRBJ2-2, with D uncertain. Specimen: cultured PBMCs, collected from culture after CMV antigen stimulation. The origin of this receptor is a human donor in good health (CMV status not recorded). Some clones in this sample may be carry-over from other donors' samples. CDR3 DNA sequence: TGCGCCAGCAGCCAAGTTGAGGAGGAGCTGTTTTTT. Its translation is CASSQVEEELFF.